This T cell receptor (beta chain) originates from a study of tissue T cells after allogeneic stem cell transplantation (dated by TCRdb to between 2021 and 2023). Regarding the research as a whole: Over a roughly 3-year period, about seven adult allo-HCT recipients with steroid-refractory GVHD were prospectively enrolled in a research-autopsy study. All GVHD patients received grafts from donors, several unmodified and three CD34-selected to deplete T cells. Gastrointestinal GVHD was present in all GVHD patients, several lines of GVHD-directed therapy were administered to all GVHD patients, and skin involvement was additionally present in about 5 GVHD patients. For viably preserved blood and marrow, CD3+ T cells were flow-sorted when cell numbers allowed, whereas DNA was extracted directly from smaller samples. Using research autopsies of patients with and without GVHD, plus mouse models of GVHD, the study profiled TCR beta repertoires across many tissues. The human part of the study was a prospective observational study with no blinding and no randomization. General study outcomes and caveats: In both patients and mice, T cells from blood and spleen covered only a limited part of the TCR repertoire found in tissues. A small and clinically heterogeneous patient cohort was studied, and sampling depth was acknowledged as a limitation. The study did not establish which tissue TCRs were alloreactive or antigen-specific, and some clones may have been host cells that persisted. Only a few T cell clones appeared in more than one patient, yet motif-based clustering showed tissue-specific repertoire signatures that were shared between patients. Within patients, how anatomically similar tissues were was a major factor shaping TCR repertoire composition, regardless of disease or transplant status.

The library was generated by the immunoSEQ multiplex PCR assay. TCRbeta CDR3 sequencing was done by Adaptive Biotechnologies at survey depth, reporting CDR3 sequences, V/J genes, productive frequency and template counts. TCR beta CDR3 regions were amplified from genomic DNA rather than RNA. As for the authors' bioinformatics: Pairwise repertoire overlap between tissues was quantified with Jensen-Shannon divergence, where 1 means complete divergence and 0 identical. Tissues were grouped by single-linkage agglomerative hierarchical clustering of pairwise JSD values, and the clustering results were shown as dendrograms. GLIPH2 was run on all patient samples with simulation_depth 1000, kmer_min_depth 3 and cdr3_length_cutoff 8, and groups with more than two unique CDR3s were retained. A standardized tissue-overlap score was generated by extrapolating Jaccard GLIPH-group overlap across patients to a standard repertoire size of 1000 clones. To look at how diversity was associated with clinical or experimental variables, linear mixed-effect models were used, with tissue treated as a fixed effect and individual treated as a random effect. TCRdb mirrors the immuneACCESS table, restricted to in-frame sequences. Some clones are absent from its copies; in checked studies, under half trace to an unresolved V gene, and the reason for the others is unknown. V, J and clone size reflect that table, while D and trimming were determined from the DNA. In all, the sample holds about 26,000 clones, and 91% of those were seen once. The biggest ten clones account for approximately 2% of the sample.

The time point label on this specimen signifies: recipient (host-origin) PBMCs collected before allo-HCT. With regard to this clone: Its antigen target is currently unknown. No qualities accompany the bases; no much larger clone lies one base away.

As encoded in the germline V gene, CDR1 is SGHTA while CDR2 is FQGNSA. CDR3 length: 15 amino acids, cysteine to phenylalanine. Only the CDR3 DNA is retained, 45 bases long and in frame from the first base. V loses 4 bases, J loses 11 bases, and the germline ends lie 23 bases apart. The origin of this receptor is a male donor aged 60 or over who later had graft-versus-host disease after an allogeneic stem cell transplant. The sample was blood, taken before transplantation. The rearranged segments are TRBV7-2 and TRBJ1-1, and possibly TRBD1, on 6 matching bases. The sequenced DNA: TGTGCCAGCAGCTCACCCCCGCGGGTTGGGGGGCGGGCTTTCTTT. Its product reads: CASSSPPRVGGRAFF.